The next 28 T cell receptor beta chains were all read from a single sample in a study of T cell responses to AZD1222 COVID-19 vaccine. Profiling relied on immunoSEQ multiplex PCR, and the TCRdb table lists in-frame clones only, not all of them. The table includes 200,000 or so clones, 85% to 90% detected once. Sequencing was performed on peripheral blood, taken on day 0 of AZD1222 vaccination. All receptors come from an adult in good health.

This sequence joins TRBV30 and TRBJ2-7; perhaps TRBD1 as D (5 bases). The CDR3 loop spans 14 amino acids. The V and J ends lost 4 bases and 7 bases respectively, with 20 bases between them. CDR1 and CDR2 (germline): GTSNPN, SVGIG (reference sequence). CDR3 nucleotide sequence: TGTGCCTGGATGAGTAGGGCCCAGGGTTGGGAGCAGTACTTC. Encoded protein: CAWMSRAQGWEQYF.

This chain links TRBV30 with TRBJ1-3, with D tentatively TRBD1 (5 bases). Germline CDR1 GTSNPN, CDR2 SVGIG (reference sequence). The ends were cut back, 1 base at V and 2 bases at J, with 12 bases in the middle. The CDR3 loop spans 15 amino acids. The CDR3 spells CAWSAGRGTGNTIYF. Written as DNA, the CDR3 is TGTGCCTGGAGTGCCGGAAGGGGAACTGGAAACACCATATATTTT.

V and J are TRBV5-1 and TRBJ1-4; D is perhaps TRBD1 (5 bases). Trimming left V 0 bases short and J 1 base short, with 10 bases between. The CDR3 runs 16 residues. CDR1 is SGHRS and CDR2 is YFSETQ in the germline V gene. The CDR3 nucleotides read TGCGCCAGCAGCTTGGGACAGCAAATAACTAATGAAAAACTGTTTTTT. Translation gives CASSLGQQITNEKLFF.

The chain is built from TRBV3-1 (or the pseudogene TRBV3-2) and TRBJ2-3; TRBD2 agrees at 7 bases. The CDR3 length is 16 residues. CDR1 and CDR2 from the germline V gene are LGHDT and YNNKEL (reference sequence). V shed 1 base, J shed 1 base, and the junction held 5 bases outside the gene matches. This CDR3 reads CASSQGAAGGTDTQYF. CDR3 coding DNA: TGTGCCAGCAGCCAAGGGGCTGCGGGGGGCACAGATACGCAGTATTTT.

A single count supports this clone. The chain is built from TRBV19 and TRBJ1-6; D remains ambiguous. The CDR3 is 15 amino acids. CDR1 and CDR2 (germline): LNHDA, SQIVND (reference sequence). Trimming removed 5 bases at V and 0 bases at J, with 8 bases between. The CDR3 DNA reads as TGTGCCAGTAGTTTCGGGAGCTCCTATAATTCACCCCTCCACTTT. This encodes CASSFGSSYNSPLHF.

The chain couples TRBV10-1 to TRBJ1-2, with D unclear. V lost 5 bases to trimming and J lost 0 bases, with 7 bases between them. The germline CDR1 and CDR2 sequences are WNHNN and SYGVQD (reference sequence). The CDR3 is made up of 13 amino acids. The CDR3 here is CASSREPNYGYTF. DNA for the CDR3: TGCGCCAGCAGTCGGGAACCTAACTATGGCTACACCTTC.

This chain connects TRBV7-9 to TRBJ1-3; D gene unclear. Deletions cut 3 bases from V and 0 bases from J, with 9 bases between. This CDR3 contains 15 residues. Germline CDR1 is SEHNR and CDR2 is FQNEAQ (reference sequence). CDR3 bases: TGTGCCAGCAGCTTCGGCAAATACTCTGGAAACACCATATATTTT. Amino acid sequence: CASSFGKYSGNTIYF.

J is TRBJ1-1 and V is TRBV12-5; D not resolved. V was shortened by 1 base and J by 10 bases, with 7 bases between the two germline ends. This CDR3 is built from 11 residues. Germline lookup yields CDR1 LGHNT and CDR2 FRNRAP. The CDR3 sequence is CASGLGLGAFF. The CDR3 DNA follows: TGTGCTAGTGGTTTGGGCCTCGGAGCTTTCTTT.

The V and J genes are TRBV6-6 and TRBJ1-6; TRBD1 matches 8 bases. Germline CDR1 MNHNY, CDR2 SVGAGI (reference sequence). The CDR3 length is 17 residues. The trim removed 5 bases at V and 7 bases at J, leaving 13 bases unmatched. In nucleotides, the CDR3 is TGTGCCAGCAGTCCCCGGACAGGGCTCGTAGGGAATTCACCCCTCCACTTT. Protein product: CASSPRTGLVGNSPLHF.

The CDR3 loop is CASSRDSSAGANVLTF. The CDR3 DNA reads as TGTGCCAGTAGCAGGGACTCTTCCGCTGGGGCCAACGTCCTGACTTTC. The rearrangement links TRBV19 to TRBJ2-6, with D possibly matching TRBD2 (6 bases). Trimming removed 6 bases at V and 2 bases at J, with 14 bases between. CDR3 length: 16 residues. The V gene's germline CDR1 is LNHDA and CDR2 SQIVND (reference sequence).

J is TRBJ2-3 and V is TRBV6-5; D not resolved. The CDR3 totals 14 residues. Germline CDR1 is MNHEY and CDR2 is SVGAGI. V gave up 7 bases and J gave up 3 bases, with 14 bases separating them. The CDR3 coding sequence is TGTGCCAGCAAGAAGACCGATAAAACAGATACGCAGTATTTT. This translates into CASKKTDKTDTQYF.

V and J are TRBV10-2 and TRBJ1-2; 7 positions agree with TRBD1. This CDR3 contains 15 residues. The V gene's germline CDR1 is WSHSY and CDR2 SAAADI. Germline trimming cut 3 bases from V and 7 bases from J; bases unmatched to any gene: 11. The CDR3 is CASSDPTRQGSGYTF. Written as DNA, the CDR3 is TGCGCCAGCAGTGACCCGACACGACAGGGAAGTGGCTACACCTTC.

CDR3 amino acids: CASSLPPQGMRSYEQYF. The CDR3 DNA reads TGTGCCAGCAGTTTACCTCCCCAGGGTATGAGGTCCTACGAGCAGTACTTC. The chain carries TRBV28 and TRBJ2-7; a weak D match, TRBD1 (5 bases). The CDR3 covers 17 residues. V was cut by 2 bases and J by 1 base, with 18 bases left in between. Germline-derived CDR1 and CDR2 are MDHEN and SYDVKM.

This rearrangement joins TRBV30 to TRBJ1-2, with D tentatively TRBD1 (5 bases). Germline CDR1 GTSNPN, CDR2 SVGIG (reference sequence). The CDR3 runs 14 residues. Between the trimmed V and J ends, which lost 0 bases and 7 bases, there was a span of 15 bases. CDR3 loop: CAWSVRSQGRGYTF. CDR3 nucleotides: TGTGCCTGGAGTGTAAGGTCCCAGGGTCGTGGCTACACCTTC.

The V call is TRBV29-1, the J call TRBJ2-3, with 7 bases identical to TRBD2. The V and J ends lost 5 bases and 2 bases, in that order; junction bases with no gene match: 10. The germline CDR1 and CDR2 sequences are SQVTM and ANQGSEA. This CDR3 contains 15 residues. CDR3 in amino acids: CSVKGGSLSTDTQYF. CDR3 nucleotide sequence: TGCAGCGTTAAGGGCGGGAGTTTATCCACAGATACGCAGTATTTT.

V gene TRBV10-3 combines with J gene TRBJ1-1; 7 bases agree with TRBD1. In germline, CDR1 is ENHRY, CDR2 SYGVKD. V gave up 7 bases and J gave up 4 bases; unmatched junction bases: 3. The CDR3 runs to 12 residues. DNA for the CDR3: TGTGCCATCAAGGGACAGCTCACTGAAGCTTTCTTT. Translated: CAIKGQLTEAFF.

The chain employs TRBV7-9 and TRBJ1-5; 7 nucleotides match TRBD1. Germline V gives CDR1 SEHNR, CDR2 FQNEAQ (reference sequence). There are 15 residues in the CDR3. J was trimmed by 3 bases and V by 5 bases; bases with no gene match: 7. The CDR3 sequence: CASSQTDRFNQPQHF. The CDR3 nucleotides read TGTGCCAGCAGCCAAACGGACAGGTTCAATCAGCCCCAGCATTTT. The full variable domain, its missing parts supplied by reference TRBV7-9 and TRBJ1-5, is DTGVSQNPRHKITKRGQNVTFRCDPISEHNRLYWYRQTLGQGPEFLTYFQNEAQLEKSRLLSDRFSAERPKGSFSTLEIQRTEQGDSAMYLCASSQTDRFNQPQHFGDGTRLSIL.

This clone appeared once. CDR3 bases: TGCGCCAGCAGCTTGGGTGAGACAGGGCGCAATCAGCCCCAGCATTTT. Translating gives CASSLGETGRNQPQHF. V is TRBV5-1 and J is TRBJ1-5; the match to TRBD1 covers 7 bases. The CDR3 contains 16 residues. J gave up 2 bases and V 0 bases, and 5 bases lay outside the gene matches. Germline V lookup: CDR1 SGHRS, CDR2 YFSETQ.

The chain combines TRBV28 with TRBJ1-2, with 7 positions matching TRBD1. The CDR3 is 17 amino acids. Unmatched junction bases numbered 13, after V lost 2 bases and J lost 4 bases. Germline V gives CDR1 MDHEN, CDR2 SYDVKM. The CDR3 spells CASSLERDRRRSYGYTF. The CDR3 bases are TGTGCCAGCAGTTTAGAACGGGACAGAAGAAGAAGCTATGGCTACACCTTC.

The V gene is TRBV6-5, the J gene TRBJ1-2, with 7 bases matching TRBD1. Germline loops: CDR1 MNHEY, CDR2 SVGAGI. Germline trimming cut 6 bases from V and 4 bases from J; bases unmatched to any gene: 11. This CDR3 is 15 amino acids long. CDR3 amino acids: CASSRLGTELYGYTF. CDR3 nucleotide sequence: TGTGCCAGCAGCCGCCTAGGGACAGAACTCTATGGCTACACCTTC.

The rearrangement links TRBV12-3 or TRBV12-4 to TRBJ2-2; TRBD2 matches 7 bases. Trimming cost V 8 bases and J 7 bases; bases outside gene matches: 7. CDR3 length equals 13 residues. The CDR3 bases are TGTGCCAGCGGATTACGCGGGAGCGGGGAGCTGTTTTTT. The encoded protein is CASGLRGSGELFF.

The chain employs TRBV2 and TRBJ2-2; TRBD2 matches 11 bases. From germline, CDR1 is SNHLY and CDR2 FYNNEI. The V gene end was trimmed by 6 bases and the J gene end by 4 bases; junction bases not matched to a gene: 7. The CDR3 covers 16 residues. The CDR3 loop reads CASRDIAGGATGELFF. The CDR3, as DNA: TGTGCCAGCAGGGATATAGCGGGGGGGGCCACCGGGGAGCTGTTTTTT.

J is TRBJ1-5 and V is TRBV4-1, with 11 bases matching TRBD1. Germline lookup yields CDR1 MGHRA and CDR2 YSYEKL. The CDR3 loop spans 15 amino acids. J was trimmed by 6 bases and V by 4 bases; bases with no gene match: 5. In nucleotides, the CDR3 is TGCGCCAGCAGCCTCGGACAGGGGGCAATTCAGCCCCAGCATTTT. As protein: CASSLGQGAIQPQHF.

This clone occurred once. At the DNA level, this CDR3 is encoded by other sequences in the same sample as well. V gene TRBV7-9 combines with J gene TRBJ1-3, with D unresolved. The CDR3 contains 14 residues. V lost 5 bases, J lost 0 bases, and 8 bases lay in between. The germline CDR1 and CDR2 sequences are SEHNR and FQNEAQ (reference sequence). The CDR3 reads CASSPGHSGNTIYF. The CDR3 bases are TGTGCCAGCAGCCCGGGTCACTCTGGAAACACCATATATTTT.

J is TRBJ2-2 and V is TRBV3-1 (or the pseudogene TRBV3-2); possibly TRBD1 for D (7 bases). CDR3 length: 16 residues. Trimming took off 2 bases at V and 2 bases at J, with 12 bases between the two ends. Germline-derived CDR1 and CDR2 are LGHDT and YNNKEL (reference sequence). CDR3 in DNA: TGTGCCAGCAGCCAAATGACAGGGACTAACACCGGGGAGCTGTTTTTT. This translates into CASSQMTGTNTGELFF.

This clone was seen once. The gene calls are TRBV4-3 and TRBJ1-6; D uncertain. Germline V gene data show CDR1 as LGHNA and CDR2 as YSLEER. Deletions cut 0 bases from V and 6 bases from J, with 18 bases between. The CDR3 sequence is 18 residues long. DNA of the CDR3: TGCGCCAGCAGCCAAGATTATCTTCCAGGATTTACTAATTCACCCCTCCACTTT. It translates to CASSQDYLPGFTNSPLHF.

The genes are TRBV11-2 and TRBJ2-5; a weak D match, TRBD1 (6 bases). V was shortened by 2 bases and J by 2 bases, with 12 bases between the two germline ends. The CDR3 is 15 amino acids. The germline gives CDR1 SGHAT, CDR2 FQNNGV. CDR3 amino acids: CASSLIRGTQETQYF. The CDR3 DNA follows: TGTGCCAGCAGCTTAATCCGAGGGACACAAGAGACCCAGTACTTC. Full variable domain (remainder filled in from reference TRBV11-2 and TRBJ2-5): EAGVAQSPRYKIIEKRQSVAFWCNPISGHATLYWYQQILGQGPKLLIQFQNNGVVDDSQLPKDRFSAERLKGVDSTLKIQPAKLEDSAVYLCASSLIRGTQETQYFGPGTRLLVL.

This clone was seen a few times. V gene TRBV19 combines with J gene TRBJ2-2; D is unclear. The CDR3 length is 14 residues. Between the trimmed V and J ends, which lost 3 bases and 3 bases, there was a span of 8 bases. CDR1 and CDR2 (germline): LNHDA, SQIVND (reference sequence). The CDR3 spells CASSMRRYTGELFF. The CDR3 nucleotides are TGTGCCAGTAGTATGAGACGGTACACCGGGGAGCTGTTTTTT.